These 20 T cell receptor beta chains came from one sample sequenced in a study of regulatory T cells in long-lasting Graves disease. Time point indicated: newly diagnosed GD, antithyroid drugs for less than 3 months. The TCR library was made from RNA that had been extracted from PBMCs in TRIzol. CDR3-region Arm-PCR and iRepertoire HTBI primers produced the TCR beta libraries. TCRdb recomputed calls from the multiplex PCR reads with MiXCR, one row per CDR3 protein. The table records around 320,000 distinct CDR3 sequences, approximately 16% of them present only once. The sample was also reused in another study, on T cells in Graves' hyperthyroidism and ophthalmopathy.

Specimen: peripheral blood mononuclear cells (PBMCs), collected at new diagnosis, from a patient treated with antithyroid drugs. Source of these receptors: a man aged 40-49 years with Graves disease.

Remarks on this clonotype: A single base separates this from a much larger clone, so it may be a read error. This sequence joins TRBV14 and TRBJ1-6, with D possibly being TRBD1 (5 bases). This CDR3 is built from 14 residues. Looked up from germline, CDR1 is SGHDN and CDR2 is FVKESK. DNA for the CDR3: TGTGCCAGCAGCCACCCCCAGGGATCCTCACCCCTCAACTTT. It specifies CASSHPQGSSPLNF. The full variable domain, completed using reference TRBV14 and TRBJ1-6, is EAGVTQFPSHSVIEKGQTVTLRCDPISGHDNLYWYRRVMGKEIKFLLHFVKESKQDESGMPNNRFLAERTGGTYSTLKVQPAELEDSGVYFCASSHPQGSSPLNFGNGTRLTVT.

The genes are TRBV3-1 and TRBJ1-1; 10 bases line up with TRBD1. This CDR3 region has 13 residues. V lost 7 bases and J lost 3; bases outside the gene matches: 2. CDR1 and CDR2 (germline): LGHDT, YNNKEL (reference sequence). The CDR3 region is CASTDRGDTEAFF. CDR3 DNA sequence: TGTGCCAGCACGGACAGGGGGGACACTGAAGCTTTCTTT.

This clonotype has a count of ten or more. The chain employs TRBV2 and TRBJ2-1; perhaps TRBD2 as D (7 bases). With 0 bases removed from V and 12 bases from J, the gap between germline ends came to 21 bases. Germline lookup yields CDR1 SNHLY and CDR2 FYNNEI. This CDR3 contains 16 residues. CDR3 nucleotide sequence: TGTGCCAGCAGTGAAGCAGGGGGGCTAGCGGAAACATTGCAGTTCTTC. As protein: CASSEAGGLAETLQFF.

J is TRBJ2-3 and V is TRBV9; D remains ambiguous. Trimming removed 0 bases at V and 3 bases at J, with 11 bases between. Per germline, CDR1 SGDLS and CDR2 YYNGEE. The CDR3 has 15 residues. CDR3 loop: CASSVAGGETDTQYF. CDR3 nucleotides: TGTGCCAGCAGCGTAGCCGGTGGGGAAACAGATACGCAGTATTTT.

This clonotype was seen at least ten times. The chain links TRBV27 to TRBJ2-7, with D perhaps TRBD1 (6 bases). Per germline, CDR1 MNHEY and CDR2 SMNVEV (reference sequence). There are 14 residues in the CDR3. V lost 8 bases, J lost 2 bases, and 16 bases lay in between. In DNA form, the CDR3 reads TGTGCCAGCGCGGAAGGGGGAAAGACCTACGAGCAGTACTTC. It yields the protein CASAEGGKTYEQYF.

Note on this clonotype: A much larger clone differs from this one at a single base, so this may be a read error. The conserved phenylalanine or tryptophan normally closing the CDR3 is absent here, so this likely arose from a read error. V gene TRBV10-3 combines with J gene TRBJ1-5; TRBD1 matches 9 bases. Per germline, CDR1 ENHRY and CDR2 SYGVKD. The CDR3 consists of 14 residues. The V segment lost 6 bases and the J segment 7 bases; nucleotides outside the gene matches: 7. For the CDR3, the DNA is TGTGCCATCAGACAACAGGGGGCAGGGCAGCCCCAGCATCTT. This codes for CAIRQQGAGQPQHL.

This clonotype was seen a handful of times. The chain has TRBV4-2 and TRBJ2-7; 9 bases line up with TRBD2. Germline CDR1 is LGHNA and CDR2 is YNFKEQ. J was trimmed by 3 bases and V by 0 bases; bases with no gene match: 6. The CDR3 loop spans 16 amino acids. The CDR3 DNA is TGTGCCAGCAGCCAAGAGGGAGCGGGGGGCGTCTACGAGCAGTACTTC. Amino acid sequence: CASSQEGAGGVYEQYF.

Concerning this clonotype itself: This clone may be a read error of a much larger clone one base away. V gene TRBV6-2 or TRBV6-3 combines with J gene TRBJ2-5; D gene ambiguous. In germline, CDR1 is MNHEY, CDR2 SVGEGT. V lost 4 bases and J 7 bases, leaving 4 bases between the germline ends. This CDR3 spans 10 amino acids. The DNA for the CDR3 is TGTGCCAGCAGTTGCTGGACCCAGTACTTC. As protein: CASSCWTQYF.

This clonotype appeared a few times. The chain carries TRBV7-9 and TRBJ1-3; TRBD1 matches 9 bases. There are 15 residues in the CDR3. V lost 10 bases, J lost 0 bases, and 7 bases stayed unmatched. Germline assignment: CDR1 SEHNR and CDR2 FQNEAQ (reference sequence). Written as DNA, the CDR3 is TGTGCCACACATGGGACAGGGAGCTCTGGAAACACCATATATTTT. Encoded protein: CATHGTGSSGNTIYF. The full variable domain, rest sourced from reference TRBV7-9 and TRBJ1-3, is DTGVSQNPRHKITKRGQNVTFRCDPISEHNRLYWYRQTLGQGPEFLTYFQNEAQLEKSRLLSDRFSAERPKGSFSTLEIQRTEQGDSAMYLCATHGTGSSGNTIYFGEGSWLTVV.

This chain links TRBV3-1 with TRBJ2-4; 7 nucleotides match TRBD2. With 5 bases clipped from V and 6 bases from J, the junction kept 4 bases outside the gene matches. This CDR3 is 13 amino acids long. Germline-derived CDR1 and CDR2 are LGHDT and YNNKEL (reference sequence). CDR3 DNA: TGTGCCAGCAGCTCCCAGCGGGGAAACATTCAGTACTTC. Protein: CASSSQRGNIQYF.

The chain is built from TRBV19 and TRBJ2-2; 13 bases map to TRBD2. The CDR3 is 16 amino acids. Germline CDR1 reads LNHDA; CDR2 reads SQIVND (reference sequence). With V trimmed by 6 bases and J by 6 bases, 7 bases remained unmatched. As DNA, the CDR3 is TGTGCCAGTAGCGGGACTAGCGGGGCCCCTGCCGGGGAGCTGTTTTTT. Protein: CASSGTSGAPAGELFF.

The genes are TRBV6-1 and TRBJ2-5, with 9 bases aligning to TRBD1. V gave up 7 bases and J gave up 5 bases; unmatched junction bases: 8. This CDR3 comprises 14 residues. CDR1 and CDR2 from the germline V gene are MNHNS and SASEGT. Here the CDR3 DNA reads TGTGCCAGCAAAATACAGGGGGCGACGGAGACCCAGTACTTC. It encodes CASKIQGATETQYF.

Turning to this clonotype: A read error may explain this, as a much larger clone is one base away. The chain uses TRBV12-3 or TRBV12-4 and TRBJ2-1; D unclear. The CDR3 is 15 amino acids. Written as DNA, the CDR3 is TGTGCCGGCAGCCGTAGGGTGGGGACCTACAATGAGCAGTTCTTC. Its protein is CAGSRRVGTYNEQFF.

This clonotype was seen more than once but under ten times. This CDR3 fails to terminate in the conserved phenylalanine or tryptophan, so it likely reflects a read error. This chain uses TRBV5-1 with TRBJ2-1; 8 nucleotides agree with TRBD1. Losses at the gene ends were 4 bases for V and 5 bases for J; bases not matched to a gene: 14. Per the germline V gene, CDR1 is SGHRS and CDR2 is YFSETQ. The CDR3 loop spans 17 amino acids. In nucleotides, the CDR3 is TGCGCCAGCAGCGCCCTACCGGACAGGGATCCAGACAATGAGCAGTTCCTC. Translated, it gives CASSALPDRDPDNEQFL.

This clonotype was picked up many times. V usage is TRBV6-5 and J usage is TRBJ2-1; tentatively, D is TRBD1 (5 bases). Germline assignment: CDR1 MNHEY and CDR2 SVGAGI. Trimming cost V 7 bases and J 2 bases, with 21 bases left between them. The CDR3 is 17 amino acids. This CDR3 reads CASNPQGIPKAYNEQFF. Written as DNA, the CDR3 is TGTGCCAGCAACCCTCAGGGTATCCCTAAGGCCTACAATGAGCAGTTCTTC.

To note about this clonotype: It may be a read error: a sequence one base away is much more abundant. The chain is built from TRBV12-5 and TRBJ2-3; TRBD1 matches 10 bases. Germline values: CDR1 LGHNT, CDR2 FRNRAP. J lost 5 bases, V lost 4 bases, and 9 bases had no gene match. The CDR3 runs 16 residues. The CDR3: CASGWGTGEDIDTQYF. CDR3 DNA sequence: TGTGCTAGTGGTTGGGGGACAGGGGAAGACATAGATACGCAGTATTTT.

The V call is TRBV5-1, the J call TRBJ2-7; TRBD1 aligns across 10 bases. The CDR3 has 17 residues. Germline V gene lookup returns CDR1 SGHRS and CDR2 YFSETQ. With V trimmed by 5 bases and J by 2 bases, 13 bases remained unmatched. In nucleotides, the CDR3 is TGCGCCAGCAGGAGGCTGTTGGCCGGGACAGGGGCCTACGAGCAGTACTTC. This sequence encodes CASRRLLAGTGAYEQYF.

The CDR3 spells CASSNRGARNQPQHF. The CDR3 DNA reads TGTGCCAGCAGTAACAGGGGGGCTCGCAATCAGCCCCAGCATTTT. The rearrangement joins TRBV2 to TRBJ1-5; the match to TRBD1 covers 8 bases. Germline lookup yields CDR1 SNHLY and CDR2 FYNNEI. The trim removed 5 bases at V and 2 bases at J, leaving 5 bases unmatched. This CDR3 region has 15 residues.

This clonotype was counted ten times or more. The V and J genes are TRBV4-2 and TRBJ2-5; TRBD2 might be the D (5 bases). Germline V gene lookup returns CDR1 LGHNA and CDR2 YNFKEQ. Deletions cut 1 base from V and 2 bases from J, with 14 bases between. The CDR3 spans 16 residues. The CDR3: CASSQALLGGQETQYF. Here the CDR3 DNA reads TGTGCCAGCAGCCAAGCCCTCTTAGGCGGGCAAGAGACCCAGTACTTC.

In its sample, this clonotype was seen many times. The chain employs TRBV2 and TRBJ1-5; 7 nucleotides match TRBD1. Germline V gene sequence: CDR1 SNHLY, CDR2 FYNNEI. The CDR3 is made up of 16 amino acids. V shed 6 bases and J 4 bases; nucleotides not matched to a gene: 12. The chain's CDR3 is CASSPGDSLGNQPQHF. DNA for the CDR3: TGTGCCAGCAGCCCGGGGGACAGCTTGGGGAATCAGCCCCAGCATTTT.